This entry lists 25 T cell receptor beta chains sequenced from one sample in a study of regulatory T cells in long-lasting Graves disease (dated by TCRdb to the early 2020s). The time point label for this specimen denotes: newly diagnosed GD, antithyroid drugs for less than 3 months. For both TCR sequencing and RNA sequencing, RNA was extracted from PBMCs using TRIzol. Library construction relied on multiplex PCR. The listed sequencing device is Illumina HiSeq 4000. TCR beta libraries were built with iRepertoire HTBI primers and Arm-PCR amplification of CDR3 regions. The raw public data were reprocessed by TCRdb itself: fastp quality trimming at Q25, MiXCR clonotype calling, in-frame beta chains only. For every CDR3 protein sequence, its rows merge into one entry that carries the most common genes and DNA. In all, the sample holds approximately 270,000 distinct CDR3 sequences, and 15% to 20% of those were seen once. The ten largest clones capture 14% of the sample.

The sample also formed part of further work on T cells in Graves' hyperthyroidism and ophthalmopathy.

This specimen consisted of peripheral blood mononuclear cells (PBMCs), obtained at new diagnosis, from a patient treated with antithyroid drugs. These receptor sequences come from a woman aged 25 to 45 with Graves disease. Donor details come from another sample of the same person, matched by shared clones.

The sample holds many counts of this clonotype. The rearrangement uses TRBV25-1 and TRBJ2-5; a weak D match, TRBD1 (5 bases). The CDR3 covers 16 residues. The ends were cut back, 3 bases at V and 3 bases at J, with 17 bases in the middle. CDR1 and CDR2 (germline): MGHDK, SYGVNS. The CDR3 DNA sequence: TGTGCCAGCAGTGACACTCGACAGAATCACAAAGAGACCCAGTACTTC. Protein sequence: CASSDTRQNHKETQYF.

This clonotype was detected ten times or more. The CDR3 region has the DNA TGTGCCAGCAGTGAAGGCGGCGTTGGCGTGAAACTGTTTTTT. This codes for CASSEGGVGVKLFF. This sequence joins TRBV6-1 and TRBJ1-4; no clear D. Germline V gene sequence: CDR1 MNHNS, CDR2 SASEGT. The CDR3 totals 14 residues. Trimming took off 1 base at V and 11 bases at J, with 14 bases between the two ends.

Ten or more counts support this clonotype. The V call is TRBV20-1, the J call TRBJ2-5; D assignment may be TRBD1 or TRBD2 (5 bases each). Germline V gene data show CDR1 as DFQATT and CDR2 as SNEGSKA (reference sequence). V was shortened by 7 bases and J by 6 bases, with 15 bases between the two germline ends. The CDR3 runs to 12 residues. The CDR3 is CSVIGWGKTQYF. The CDR3 DNA follows: TGCAGTGTTATAGGGTGGGGGAAGACCCAGTACTTC.

This clonotype has a count of ten or more. The chain joins TRBV30 to TRBJ1-1, with D tentatively TRBD1 (5 bases). Germline assignment: CDR1 GTSNPN and CDR2 SVGIG (reference sequence). The V and J ends lost 6 bases and 3 bases respectively, with 11 bases between them. This CDR3 is built from 12 residues. The chain's CDR3 is CACVTGDTEAFF. CDR3 bases: TGTGCCTGTGTAACAGGAGACACTGAAGCTTTCTTT.

The table lists this clonotype with many counts. V is TRBV27 and J is TRBJ1-2, with D tentatively TRBD1 (6 bases). V gave up 2 bases and J gave up 4 bases, with 11 bases separating them. Germline assignment: CDR1 MNHEY and CDR2 SMNVEV (reference sequence). CDR3 length: 14 residues. The CDR3 coding sequence is TGTGCCAGCAGTTTACGGGGGGCCGCCTATGGCTACACCTTC. Protein product: CASSLRGAAYGYTF.

In this sample, this clonotype turned up many times. The genes are TRBV5-1 and TRBJ2-1, with D possibly matching TRBD1 (6 bases). The CDR3 has 15 amino acids. Germline values: CDR1 SGHRS, CDR2 YFSETQ. V lost 6 bases to trimming and J lost 8 bases, with 21 bases between them. CDR3 sequence (DNA): TGCGCCAGCACTCATGAGGGCAGGGGCCCCGATGAGCAGTTCTTC. This codes for CASTHEGRGPDEQFF.

This clonotype has ten or more counts. The junction departs from the called germline gene at one end, perhaps through a read error. The chain links TRBV7-7 to TRBJ2-5, with D possibly matching TRBD2 (6 bases). Germline lookup yields CDR1 SSHAT and CDR2 FNYEAQ (reference sequence). This CDR3 has 14 amino acids. For the CDR3, the DNA is TGTGCTAGCAGCCCCTTCGGAGGGAAAGAGACCCAGTACTTC. Residues: CASSPFGGKETQYF. Using reference TRBV7-7 and TRBJ2-5 for the parts outside the CDR3, the full variable domain is GAGVSQSPRYKVTKRGQDVTLRCDPISSHATLYWYQQALGQGPEFLTYFNYEAQPDKSGLPSDRFSAERPEGSISTLTIQRTEQRDSAMYRCASSPFGGKETQYFGPGTRLLVL.

This clonotype was counted at least ten times. The chain employs TRBV5-5 and TRBJ2-5, with 7 bases that match TRBD1. J was trimmed by 2 bases and V by 0 bases; bases with no gene match: 4. The CDR3 loop spans 15 amino acids. Germline CDR1 is SGHKS and CDR2 is YYEKEE (reference sequence). The chain's CDR3 is CASSLEGGGQETQYF. Here the CDR3 DNA reads TGTGCCAGCAGCTTGGAAGGGGGCGGGCAAGAGACCCAGTACTTC.

This clonotype was recorded many times. This chain uses TRBV11-3 with TRBJ1-1; no clear D gene. The V and J ends lost 3 bases and 6 bases respectively, with 11 bases between them. Germline lookup yields CDR1 SGHNT and CDR2 YENEEA. CDR3 length equals 13 residues. The CDR3 sequence is CASSLESRSEAFF. The CDR3 region has the DNA TGTGCCAGCAGCTTGGAATCGAGGTCTGAAGCTTTCTTT.

This clonotype was observed a handful of times. V is TRBV5-4 and J is TRBJ1-6; no definite D call. CDR3 length: 13 amino acids. In germline, CDR1 is SGHNT, CDR2 YYREEE (reference sequence). V shed 4 bases and J shed 8 bases, with 10 bases lying between them. CDR3 amino acids: CASSPLLDSPLHF. CDR3 nucleotide sequence: TGTGCCAGCAGCCCTCTCTTAGATTCACCCCTCCACTTT.

Ten or more counts support this clonotype. The chain combines TRBV5-5 with TRBJ2-3, with no clear D. Trimming pared 0 bases from V and 4 bases from J, leaving 12 bases between. This CDR3 is 15 amino acids long. Germline CDR1 is SGHKS and CDR2 is YYEKEE (reference sequence). CDR3 protein: CASSLGATAADTQYF. The CDR3 DNA is TGTGCCAGCAGCTTGGGAGCGACGGCGGCAGATACGCAGTATTTT.

For this clonotype: One base away lies a much larger clone, so this may be a sequencing read error. The V and J genes are TRBV6-1 and TRBJ2-1; D is perhaps TRBD1 (6 bases). The V gene lost 6 bases and the J gene lost 10 bases, with 16 bases spanning the gap. The CDR3 runs to 13 residues. Germline V gene sequence: CDR1 MNHNS, CDR2 SASEGT. The CDR3 here is CASRQTGTYEQFF. CDR3 bases: TGTGCCAGCAGACAGACAGGAACCTACGAGCAGTTCTTC.

The table lists this clonotype with many counts. The chain recombines TRBV27 with TRBJ1-1; TRBD1 matches at 9 bases. The CDR3 spans 15 residues. Trimming took 6 bases from V and 4 from J; bases not matched to a gene: 9. CDR1 is MNHEY, CDR2 SMNVEV, per germline (reference sequence). The CDR3 region has the DNA TGTGCCAGCAGCCGACTTTTGGACAGGGGCACTGAAGCTTTCTTT. Its protein is CASSRLLDRGTEAFF.

This clonotype has just a few counts. The chain joins TRBV4-1 to TRBJ2-7; D remains ambiguous. Germline V gene lookup returns CDR1 MGHRA and CDR2 YSYEKL. The CDR3 loop spans 13 amino acids. Between the trimmed V and J ends, which lost 1 base and 3 bases, there was a span of 7 bases. The CDR3 loop reads CASSQVDRYEQYF. The CDR3 DNA sequence: TGCGCCAGCAGCCAAGTCGACCGCTACGAGCAGTACTTC.

The CDR3 spells CASSAWGAKAGNTIYF. The CDR3 DNA follows: TGTGCCAGTAGTGCCTGGGGGGCGAAGGCTGGAAACACCATATATTTT. The V call is TRBV19, the J call TRBJ1-3; tentatively, D is TRBD1 (6 bases). The CDR3 extends over 16 amino acids. V was pared by 5 bases and J by 2 bases, with 16 bases between. The germline CDR1 and CDR2 sequences are LNHDA and SQIVND (reference sequence).

This clonotype was observed many times. V usage is TRBV24-1 and J usage is TRBJ2-3; D not certain. The CDR3 length is 14 residues. Germline V gene lookup returns CDR1 KGHDR and CDR2 SFDVKD. The V and J ends lost 3 bases and 5 bases respectively, with 11 bases between them. The CDR3, as DNA: TGTGCCACCAGTGATAACCCGTCCGGAGATACGCAGTATTTT. Translating it yields CATSDNPSGDTQYF.

This chain connects TRBV7-2 to TRBJ2-7; 7 bases fit TRBD2. The CDR3 is 14 amino acids. V was clipped by 4 bases and J by 2 bases; unmatched bases: 5. Germline CDR1 is SGHTA and CDR2 is FQGNSA. In nucleotides, the CDR3 is TGTGCCAGCAGCTCCGTCGGGGGGACCTACGAGCAGTACTTC. Translation gives CASSSVGGTYEQYF. Together with reference TRBV7-2 and TRBJ2-7, the CDR3 gives the full variable domain: GAGVSQSPSNKVTEKGKDVELRCDPISGHTALYWYRQSLGQGLEFLIYFQGNSAPDKSGLPSDRFSAERTGGSVSTLTIQRTQQEDSAVYLCASSSVGGTYEQYFGPGTRLTVT.

This clonotype was observed many times. The chain has TRBV20-1 and TRBJ2-5, with 7 positions matching TRBD2. This CDR3 spans 13 amino acids. Germline trimming cut 5 bases from V and 2 bases from J; bases unmatched to any gene: 5. From germline, CDR1 is DFQATT and CDR2 SNEGSKA (reference sequence). CDR3 protein: CSAGGDGQETQYF. Here the CDR3 DNA reads TGCAGTGCTGGGGGGGACGGTCAAGAGACCCAGTACTTC.

This clonotype came up many times. The rearrangement links TRBV12-3 or TRBV12-4 to TRBJ1-2, with 7 bases identical to TRBD1. CDR3 size: 13 residues. V trimming: 6 bases; J trimming: 7 bases; junction bases outside the gene matches: 8. CDR3 sequence (DNA): TGTGCCAGCAGGAAAACAGGGGACGGTGGCTACACCTTC. Translation: CASRKTGDGGYTF.

This clonotype has only a few counts. The rearrangement links TRBV20-1 to TRBJ2-3; 10 bases match TRBD2. Germline V gene data show CDR1 as DFQATT and CDR2 as SNEGSKA (reference sequence). CDR3 size: 12 residues. The V segment lost 6 bases and the J segment 14 bases; nucleotides outside the gene matches: 11. The CDR3 loop is CSAETSGQEGYF. The CDR3 nucleotides read TGCAGTGCGGAGACTAGCGGGCAGGAAGGGTATTTT.

This clonotype was seen many times. The gene calls are TRBV28 and TRBJ1-1; the D gene is possibly TRBD1 (5 bases). This CDR3 is 17 amino acids long. The germline gives CDR1 MDHEN, CDR2 SYDVKM. Trimming shortened V by 7 bases and J by 4 bases, and 25 bases separated the two germline ends. CDR3: CASIPIGDQAWGTEAFF. CDR3 sequence (DNA): TGTGCCAGCATCCCCATCGGGGACCAGGCGTGGGGCACTGAAGCTTTCTTT.

V usage is TRBV15 and J usage is TRBJ1-2; 7 bases line up with TRBD1. The V gene's germline CDR1 is LNHNV and CDR2 YYDKDF (reference sequence). The CDR3 spans 17 residues. V dropped 2 bases and J dropped 6; count of bases not matched to a gene: 15. The CDR3 coding sequence is TGTGCCACCAGCAGATTAACCGGGACAGCCAACGTAAATGGCTACACCTTC. Translated: CATSRLTGTANVNGYTF.

The chain employs TRBV18 and TRBJ2-1, with 10 bases that match TRBD1. Trimming cost V 6 bases and J 10 bases; bases outside gene matches: 15. Germline CDR1 is KGHSH and CDR2 is LQKENI. The CDR3 has 16 amino acids. The CDR3 DNA follows: TGTGCCAGCTCGCCGGAAGGACAGGGGGGCTCGGGGGAGCAGTTCTTC. Translated: CASSPEGQGGSGEQFF.

This clonotype was seen a few times. The gene calls are TRBV18 and TRBJ1-4; unclear D gene. The ends were cut back, 3 bases at V and 2 bases at J, with 16 bases in the middle. This CDR3 spans 17 amino acids. Germline V gene lookup returns CDR1 KGHSH and CDR2 LQKENI. CDR3 nucleotide sequence: TGTGCCAGCTCACCTCAGCTCCCGGGGAGCACTAATGAAAAACTGTTTTTT. It translates to CASSPQLPGSTNEKLFF.

There are a few counts of this clonotype. This chain links TRBV7-9 with TRBJ2-2; a weak D match, TRBD2 (6 bases). This CDR3 is built from 17 residues. Germline lookup yields CDR1 SEHNR and CDR2 FQNEAQ (reference sequence). The V and J ends lost 6 bases and 2 bases respectively, with 19 bases between them. CDR3 protein: CASRPVGAGDNTGELFF. As DNA, the CDR3 is TGTGCCAGCAGACCCGTAGGAGCGGGTGATAACACCGGGGAGCTGTTTTTT.